This entry lists 2 T cell receptor beta chains sequenced from one sample in a study of shared clonotypes between healthy human individuals. Assay: immunoSEQ multiplex PCR; the TCRdb copy retains only in-frame clones and omits some. The sample consists of about 2.4 million clones, roughly 93% of them appearing once. The sequenced sample consisted of naive CD4+ T cells from PBMCs. Subset here: CD45RA+ positively selected. The receptor set was obtained from a man younger than 35 in good health. Some clones in this sample may be carry-over from other donors' samples.

This chain joins TRBV7-2 and TRBJ2-1; perhaps TRBD2 as D (6 bases). V was pared by 4 bases and J by 0 bases, with 13 bases between. In germline, CDR1 is SGHTA, CDR2 FQGNSA. The CDR3 has 16 residues. The CDR3 is CASSSGTPSSYNEQFF. In nucleotides, the CDR3 is TGTGCCAGCAGCTCCGGGACTCCGAGCTCCTACAATGAGCAGTTCTTC.

A note on this clone: Other DNA sequences in the same sample also yield this CDR3. The gene calls are TRBV9 and TRBJ2-6, with D perhaps matching TRBD1 (6 bases). The germline V and J ends were trimmed by 0 bases and 2 bases, with 9 bases remaining between them. The CDR3 consists of 16 residues. Germline values: CDR1 SGDLS, CDR2 YYNGEE. CDR3 coding DNA: TGTGCCAGCAGCGTAGCTGCAGGGGCTGGGGCCAACGTCCTGACTTTC. Translating it yields CASSVAAGAGANVLTF.